Each of the 29 T cell receptor beta chains below was sequenced from the same sample in a study of blood T cells in healthy people across ages. Then a second PCR, running roughly 7 to 11 cycles, was carried out with a sample-barcoded 5' primer and a J-beta primer mix. One entry per CDR3 protein, called by TCRdb with MiXCR from the 5' RACE reads. Among roughly 1.5 million distinct CDR3 sequences, approximately 42% were seen once, and the ten largest hold over 3.5%. Input material: blood. The receptors were sampled from a woman aged 18 to 35 in good health.

This clonotype was picked up one time. Germline and junction disagree at one end, which may indicate a read error. The chain's CDR3 is CASSWPGNGANVQTF. CDR3 DNA: TGTGCCAGCAGCTGGCCAGGGAATGGGGCCAACGTCCAGACTTTC. The rearrangement joins TRBV12-3 or TRBV12-4 to TRBJ2-6; D perhaps matches TRBD1 (5 bases). There are 15 residues in the CDR3.

The rearrangement links TRBV6-6 to TRBJ1-4, with D unclear. The CDR3 runs to 14 residues. The V gene's germline CDR1 is MNHNY and CDR2 SVGAGI (reference sequence). Trimming cost V 8 bases and J 5 bases, with 15 bases left between them. The CDR3 here is CASGPGTLNEKLFF. CDR3 coding DNA: TGTGCCAGCGGTCCAGGAACCTTAAATGAAAAACTGTTTTTT.

The V call is TRBV2, the J call TRBJ2-3; D ambiguous. The CDR3 totals 15 residues. The V end was cut by 6 bases, the J end by 6 bases, with 19 bases between. The V gene's germline CDR1 is SNHLY and CDR2 FYNNEI. CDR3 sequence reads: CASRETPLVGDTQYF. The CDR3 DNA sequence: TGTGCCAGCAGGGAAACGCCTCTGGTCGGGGATACGCAGTATTTT.

The CDR3 loop is CASAGQGNNQPQHF. The CDR3 DNA reads TGTGCCAGCGCGGGACAGGGGAACAATCAGCCCCAGCATTTT. The genes are TRBV2 and TRBJ1-5; 10 bases match TRBD1. There are 14 residues in the CDR3. Losses at the gene ends were 8 bases for V and 3 bases for J; bases not matched to a gene: 4. The V gene's germline CDR1 is SNHLY and CDR2 FYNNEI.

This clonotype was detected many times. The V and J genes are TRBV5-1 and TRBJ1-1; a possible D gene is TRBD1 (6 bases). The CDR3 contains 15 residues. V was trimmed by 4 bases and J by 0 bases, leaving 13 bases between them. Germline CDR1 is SGHRS and CDR2 is YFSETQ. The CDR3 nucleotides are TGCGCCAGCAGCGGGGGCTCTAACATGAACACTGAAGCTTTCTTT. Translation gives CASSGGSNMNTEAFF.

This clonotype has more than one count but fewer than ten. The chain couples TRBV10-3 to TRBJ1-2, with 10 bases that match TRBD1. Trimming cost V 2 bases and J 2 bases; bases outside gene matches: 11. This CDR3 contains 18 residues. Per germline, CDR1 ENHRY and CDR2 SYGVKD. The CDR3 DNA reads as TGTGCCATCAGTGAGCCCCGCAGGACAGGGGGGCGCAACTATGGCTACACCTTC. Protein: CAISEPRRTGGRNYGYTF.

This clonotype was observed once. The genes are TRBV15 and TRBJ2-5; 7 bases line up with TRBD2. V was clipped by 5 bases and J by 11 bases; unmatched bases: 20. Germline CDR1 reads LNHNV; CDR2 reads YYDKDF (reference sequence). The CDR3 runs to 16 residues. The CDR3 here is CATSLTEGLVWDEQYF. In nucleotides, the CDR3 is TGTGCCACCAGCCTCACCGAAGGACTAGTATGGGATGAGCAGTACTTC.

On this clonotype: With a much larger clone just one base away, this may be a read error. The V and J genes are TRBV29-1 and TRBJ2-7; weak D call: TRBD2 (5 bases). The CDR3 spans 12 residues. V was trimmed by 4 bases and J by 6 bases, leaving 13 bases between them. In germline, CDR1 is SQVTM, CDR2 ANQGSEA. CDR3 sequence: CSVGLQGGEQYF. As DNA, the CDR3 is TGCAGCGTTGGACTTCAAGGAGGCGAGCAGTACTTC.

This chain joins TRBV25-1 and TRBJ1-2; TRBD1 matches 11 bases. Germline values: CDR1 MGHDK, CDR2 SYGVNS. The CDR3 spans 15 residues. Trimming cost V 4 bases and J 2 bases; bases outside gene matches: 3. CDR3 loop: CASSVGQGANYGYTF. The CDR3, as DNA: TGTGCCAGCAGTGTCGGACAGGGGGCGAACTATGGCTACACCTTC.

The CDR3 sequence: CASSQPRGGYHNEQFF. The CDR3 DNA is TGCGCCAGCAGCCAGCCGCGGGGGGGCTACCACAATGAGCAGTTCTTC. The genes are TRBV4-1 and TRBJ2-1; 9 positions agree with TRBD2. V was clipped by 3 bases and J by 5 bases; unmatched bases: 8. The length of the CDR3 is 16 residues. The germline V gene has CDR1 MGHRA and CDR2 YSYEKL.

This clonotype was seen a few times. A much larger clone lies one base from this, so it may be a read error. The chain joins TRBV28 to TRBJ2-2; D not resolved. Germline V gene lookup returns CDR1 MDHEN and CDR2 SYDVKM. The V and J ends lost 7 bases and 0 bases respectively, with 3 bases between them. This CDR3 comprises 12 residues. The CDR3, as DNA: TGTGCCAGCAACACGAACACCGGGGAGCTGTTTTTT. Translating gives CASNTNTGELFF.

In this sample, this clonotype turned up many times. This sequence joins TRBV6-5 and TRBJ1-1; tentatively, D is TRBD1 (6 bases). The V gene lost 5 bases and the J gene lost 0 bases, with 7 bases spanning the gap. Germline V gene data show CDR1 as MNHEY and CDR2 as SVGAGI. The CDR3 covers 13 residues. CDR3: CASSGQMNTEAFF. The CDR3 region has the DNA TGTGCCAGCAGTGGACAGATGAACACTGAAGCTTTCTTT.

This chain links TRBV5-1 with TRBJ1-2, with TRBD1 as a possible D gene (6 bases). CDR1 is SGHRS and CDR2 is YFSETQ in the germline V gene. V gave up 6 bases and J gave up 4 bases, with 22 bases separating them. This CDR3 has 16 amino acids. The CDR3 nucleotides read TGCGCCAGCACCCCGGACCAGGGGTCTACGGGCTATGGCTACACCTTC. Translation gives CASTPDQGSTGYGYTF.

The chain joins TRBV4-1 to TRBJ2-2, with 11 bases aligning to TRBD2. Germline assignment: CDR1 MGHRA and CDR2 YSYEKL. The J segment lost 1 base and the V segment lost 2 bases, leaving 6 bases of the junction unmatched. There are 18 residues in the CDR3. The CDR3 protein is CASSQPTLAGGNTGELFF. The CDR3 nucleotides read TGCGCCAGCAGCCAACCCACTCTAGCGGGGGGGAACACCGGGGAGCTGTTTTTT.

J is TRBJ2-1 and V is TRBV29-1; tentatively, D is TRBD1 (6 bases). The CDR3 has 14 amino acids. Deletions cut 3 bases from V and 0 bases from J, with 9 bases between. Germline assignment: CDR1 SQVTM and CDR2 ANQGSEA. The CDR3 bases are TGCAGCGTTGAGGGGGCGAGCTCCTACAATGAGCAGTTCTTC. Its translation: CSVEGASSYNEQFF.

V is TRBV4-1 and J is TRBJ1-2; D is ambiguous. The ends were cut back, 0 bases at V and 4 bases at J, with 12 bases in the middle. Germline V gene data show CDR1 as MGHRA and CDR2 as YSYEKL. This CDR3 has 15 amino acids. This CDR3 is CASSQDSATVYGYTF. DNA for the CDR3: TGCGCCAGCAGCCAAGACTCGGCGACGGTCTATGGCTACACCTTC.

V gene TRBV6-2 or TRBV6-3 combines with J gene TRBJ2-7; a weak D match, TRBD1 (5 bases). CDR3 length: 12 amino acids. V was cut by 6 bases and J by 5 bases, with 11 bases left in between. Germline assignment: CDR1 MNHEY and CDR2 SVGEGT. The CDR3 reads CASRSQGNEQYF. The CDR3 coding sequence is TGTGCCAGCAGATCCCAGGGCAACGAGCAGTACTTC.

The rearrangement uses TRBV3-1 and TRBJ2-2; D uncertain. This CDR3 has 14 amino acids. CDR1 LGHDT and CDR2 YNNKEL come from the germline V gene (reference sequence). V shed 1 base and J shed 3 bases, with 6 bases lying between them. In DNA, the CDR3 is TGTGCCAGCAGCCAAGGGCCTTACACCGGGGAGCTGTTTTTT. This translates into CASSQGPYTGELFF.

The rearrangement uses TRBV7-9 and TRBJ2-5; D is possibly TRBD1 or TRBD2 (5 bases each). The J call could be wrong; TRBJ2-7 is a better fit for the DNA end. This CDR3 has 15 residues. Germline CDR1 is SEHNR and CDR2 is FQNEAQ (reference sequence). The CDR3 protein is CASSYMQRGPYEQYF. DNA for the CDR3: TGTGCCAGCAGCTATATGCAGAGGGGCCCCTACGAGCAGTACTTC.

V gene TRBV12-3 or TRBV12-4 combines with J gene TRBJ1-2; 9 bases are shared with TRBD1. V was pared by 7 bases and J by 7 bases, with 13 bases of the junction left unmatched. The length of the CDR3 is 15 residues. The CDR3 here is CASTVKPTGGPGYTF. The DNA of the CDR3 is TGTGCCAGCACCGTTAAACCTACAGGGGGCCCTGGCTACACCTTC.

There are a few counts of this clonotype. This chain uses TRBV2 with TRBJ2-2, with D possibly TRBD2 on 7 matching bases. This CDR3 is built from 15 residues. Germline CDR1 and CDR2: SNHLY and FYNNEI. Trimming cost V 8 bases and J 0 bases, with 13 bases left between them. CDR3: CASARGATNTGELFF. CDR3 nucleotides: TGTGCCAGCGCCCGGGGGGCGACGAACACCGGGGAGCTGTTTTTT.

The gene calls are TRBV7-9 and TRBJ1-2, with a tentative D call TRBD1 (5 bases). Trimming removed 1 base from V and 0 bases from J, with 12 bases in between. The CDR3 contains 16 residues. Germline values: CDR1 SEHNR, CDR2 FQNEAQ (reference sequence). CDR3 coding DNA: TGTGCCAGCAGCTTAGAGAAGAGGGGCCCTAACTATGGCTACACCTTC. Amino acids: CASSLEKRGPNYGYTF.

The V call is TRBV29-1, the J call TRBJ2-7; TRBD1 aligns across 8 bases. This CDR3 has 14 residues. Per the germline V gene, CDR1 is SQVTM and CDR2 is ANQGSEA. Trimming took 6 bases from V and 1 from J; bases not matched to a gene: 8. The CDR3 sequence: CSVWTGRHSYEQYF. DNA of the CDR3: TGCAGCGTCTGGACAGGGCGACATTCCTACGAGCAGTACTTC.

DNA of the CDR3: TGTGCCAGCTCACCTTCCTCCGGGACGTCCCGCACAGATACGCAGTATTTT. This encodes CASSPSSGTSRTDTQYF. This chain joins TRBV18 and TRBJ2-3; perhaps D is TRBD1 or TRBD2 (5 bases each). Trimming cost V 3 bases and J 1 base, with 17 bases left between them. Germline V CDR1 and CDR2: KGHSH, LQKENI. The CDR3 runs 17 residues.

On this clonotype: An end of the junction differs from the germline gene, which may be a read error. V usage is TRBV5-1 and J usage is TRBJ2-6; D gene ambiguous. The CDR3 has 15 residues. CDR1 SGHRS and CDR2 YFSETQ come from the germline V gene. This chain's CDR3 is CASSLTLSGTNVLTF. CDR3 nucleotides: TGCGCCAGCAGCCTTACACTCTCTGGGACCAACGTCCTGACTTTC.

This clonotype has ten or more counts. The rearrangement uses TRBV6-6 and TRBJ1-2; 11 bases are a match to TRBD1. Losses at the gene ends were 6 bases for V and 2 bases for J; bases not matched to a gene: 2. The CDR3 runs to 14 residues. Germline-derived CDR1 and CDR2 are MNHNY and SVGAGI (reference sequence). CDR3 loop: CASRGQGENYGYTF. CDR3 bases: TGTGCCAGCAGGGGACAGGGGGAAAACTATGGCTACACCTTC.

There are many counts of this clonotype. The chain carries TRBV29-1 and TRBJ1-2; D is unclear. V dropped 6 bases and J dropped 0 bases, with 11 bases sitting between them. Per the germline V gene, CDR1 is SQVTM and CDR2 is ANQGSEA. The CDR3 runs 13 residues. CDR3 loop: CSVFTVTNYGYTF. As DNA, the CDR3 is TGCAGCGTCTTTACGGTCACTAACTATGGCTACACCTTC.

The rearrangement joins TRBV20-1 to TRBJ2-7, with D possibly TRBD2 on 5 matching bases. V was cut by 0 bases and J by 4 bases, with 10 bases left in between. The CDR3 has 13 residues. Germline CDR1 DFQATT, CDR2 SNEGSKA (reference sequence). The CDR3 DNA reads TGCAGTGCTAGAGATCGGCGGGCTTACGAGCAGTACTTC. This encodes CSARDRRAYEQYF.

This sequence joins TRBV12-5 and TRBJ1-5; 7 nucleotides align to TRBD1. The CDR3 is made up of 19 amino acids. The trim removed 0 bases at V and 3 bases at J, leaving 14 bases unmatched. CDR1 and CDR2 (germline): LGHNT, FRNRAP. The CDR3 protein is CASGLVGRLGQNPNQPQHF. The CDR3 DNA is TGTGCTAGTGGTTTGGTAGGGCGCCTGGGACAGAATCCCAATCAGCCCCAGCATTTT.